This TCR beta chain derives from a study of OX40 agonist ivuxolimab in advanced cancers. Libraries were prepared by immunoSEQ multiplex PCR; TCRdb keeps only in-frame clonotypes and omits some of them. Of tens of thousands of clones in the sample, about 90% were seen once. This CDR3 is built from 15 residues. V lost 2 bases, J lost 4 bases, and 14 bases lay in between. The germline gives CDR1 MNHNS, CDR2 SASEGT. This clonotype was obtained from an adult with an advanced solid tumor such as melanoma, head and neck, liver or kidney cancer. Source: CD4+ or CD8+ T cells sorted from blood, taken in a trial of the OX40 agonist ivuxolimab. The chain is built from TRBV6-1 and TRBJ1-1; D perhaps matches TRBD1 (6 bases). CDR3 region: CASSEFFGGPTEAFF. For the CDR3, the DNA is TGTGCCAGCAGTGAATTTTTTGGGGGGCCCACTGAAGCTTTCTTT.